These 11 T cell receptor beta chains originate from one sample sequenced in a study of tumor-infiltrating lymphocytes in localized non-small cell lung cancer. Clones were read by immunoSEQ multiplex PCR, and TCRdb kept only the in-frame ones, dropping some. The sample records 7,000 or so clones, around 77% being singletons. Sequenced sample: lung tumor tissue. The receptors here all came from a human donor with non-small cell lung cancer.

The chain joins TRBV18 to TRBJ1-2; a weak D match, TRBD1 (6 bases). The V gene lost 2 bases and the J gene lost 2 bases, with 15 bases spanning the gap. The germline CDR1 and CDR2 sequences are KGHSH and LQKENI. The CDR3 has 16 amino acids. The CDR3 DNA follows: TGTGCCAGCTCACCATTTGCAGGGGAAGAAAACTATGGCTACACCTTC. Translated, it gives CASSPFAGEENYGYTF.

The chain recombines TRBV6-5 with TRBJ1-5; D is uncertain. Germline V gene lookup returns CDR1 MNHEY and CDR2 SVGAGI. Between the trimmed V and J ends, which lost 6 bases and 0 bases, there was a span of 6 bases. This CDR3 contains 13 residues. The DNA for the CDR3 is TGTGCCAGCAGCCGGGGTAGCAATCAGCCCCAGCATTTT. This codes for CASSRGSNQPQHF.

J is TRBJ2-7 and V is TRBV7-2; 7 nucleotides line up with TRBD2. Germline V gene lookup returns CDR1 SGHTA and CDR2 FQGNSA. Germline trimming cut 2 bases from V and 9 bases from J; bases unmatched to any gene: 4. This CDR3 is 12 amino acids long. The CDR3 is CASSLPAGLQYF. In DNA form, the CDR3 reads TGTGCCAGCAGCTTACCAGCGGGGCTGCAGTACTTC.

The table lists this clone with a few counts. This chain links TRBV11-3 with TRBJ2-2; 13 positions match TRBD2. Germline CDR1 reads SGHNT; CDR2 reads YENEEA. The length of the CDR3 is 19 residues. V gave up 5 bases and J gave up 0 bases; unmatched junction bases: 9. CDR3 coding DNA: TGTGCCAGCAGCCCTTATACTAGCGGGAGGGCCCCGAACACCGGGGAGCTGTTTTTT. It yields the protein CASSPYTSGRAPNTGELFF.

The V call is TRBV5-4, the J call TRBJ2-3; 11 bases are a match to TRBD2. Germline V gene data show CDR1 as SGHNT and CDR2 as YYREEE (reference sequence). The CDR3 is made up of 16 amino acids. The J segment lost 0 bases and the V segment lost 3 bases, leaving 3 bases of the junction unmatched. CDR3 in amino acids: CASSSLAGASTDTQYF. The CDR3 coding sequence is TGTGCCAGCAGCTCACTAGCGGGGGCGAGCACAGATACGCAGTATTTT.

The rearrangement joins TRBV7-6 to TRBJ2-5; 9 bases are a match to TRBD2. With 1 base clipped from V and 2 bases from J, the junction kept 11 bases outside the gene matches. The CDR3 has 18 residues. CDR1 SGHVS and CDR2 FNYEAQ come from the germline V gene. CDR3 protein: CASSLGGTSFSPQETQYF. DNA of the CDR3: TGTGCCAGCAGCTTAGGGGGGACTAGCTTTTCCCCGCAAGAGACCCAGTACTTC. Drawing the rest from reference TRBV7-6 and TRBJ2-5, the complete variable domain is GAGVSQSPRYKVTKRGQDVALRCDPISGHVSLYWYRQALGQGPEFLTYFNYEAQQDKSGLPNDRFSAERPEGSISTLTIQRTEQRDSAMYRCASSLGGTSFSPQETQYFGPGTRLLVL.

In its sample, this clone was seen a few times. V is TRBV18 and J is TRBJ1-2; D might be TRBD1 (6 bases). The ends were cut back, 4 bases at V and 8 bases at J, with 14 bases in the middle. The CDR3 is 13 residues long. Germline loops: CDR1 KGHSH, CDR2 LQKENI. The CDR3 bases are TGTGCCAGCTCACGAGCAGGGGAAGAGGGCTACACCTTC. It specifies CASSRAGEEGYTF.

The CDR3 DNA reads as TGTGCCAGCAGTTTATTTGCCCAGGCTTACTATGGCTACACCTTC. Protein: CASSLFAQAYYGYTF. The chain has TRBV28 and TRBJ1-2; D not resolved. V lost 1 base and J lost 3, with 12 bases in between. The CDR3 sequence is 15 residues long. Germline values: CDR1 MDHEN, CDR2 SYDVKM.

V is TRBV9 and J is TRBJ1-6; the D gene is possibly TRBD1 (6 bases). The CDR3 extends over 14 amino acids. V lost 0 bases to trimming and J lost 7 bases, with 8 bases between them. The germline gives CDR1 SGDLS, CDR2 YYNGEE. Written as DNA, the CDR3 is TGTGCCAGCAGCGTAGAAACAGGGAATTCACCCCTCCACTTT. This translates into CASSVETGNSPLHF.

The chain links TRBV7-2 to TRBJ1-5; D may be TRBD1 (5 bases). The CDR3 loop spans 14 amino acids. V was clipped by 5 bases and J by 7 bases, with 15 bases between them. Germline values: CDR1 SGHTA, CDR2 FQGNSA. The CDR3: CASSQTGGYQPQHF. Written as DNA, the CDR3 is TGTGCCAGCAGCCAAACCGGGGGTTACCAGCCCCAGCATTTT.

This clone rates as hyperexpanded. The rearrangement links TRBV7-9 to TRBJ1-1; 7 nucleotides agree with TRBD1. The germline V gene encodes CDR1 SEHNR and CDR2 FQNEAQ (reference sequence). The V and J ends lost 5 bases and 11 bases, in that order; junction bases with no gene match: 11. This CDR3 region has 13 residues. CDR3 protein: CASSPGSTGSAFF. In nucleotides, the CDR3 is TGTGCCAGCAGCCCCGGTTCGACAGGGAGTGCTTTCTTT.